This entry lists 26 T cell receptor beta chains sequenced from one sample in a study of cytomegalovirus exposure and HLA in healthy donors. 60 Vbeta and 13 Jbeta primers were used in PCR. Only in-frame clones appear in the TCRdb table, and some are missing; sequencing was by immunoSEQ multiplex PCR. The sample shows about 170,000 clones, just over 75% of them seen only once. Material for sequencing was PBMCs. The receptors shown here come from a young woman in good health and CMV-seropositive.

The gene calls are TRBV10-1 and TRBJ2-1; perhaps TRBD2 as D (6 bases). Trimming took off 7 bases at V and 0 bases at J, with 10 bases between the two ends. The CDR3 consists of 14 residues. The germline V gene has CDR1 WNHNN and CDR2 SYGVQD (reference sequence). The CDR3 here is CASTLSGSYNEQFF. The CDR3, as DNA: TGCGCCAGCACCCTTAGCGGCTCCTACAATGAGCAGTTCTTC.

This chain connects TRBV2 to TRBJ1-1; D gene ambiguous. V lost 7 bases, J lost 1 base, and 19 bases lay in between. The CDR3 loop spans 16 amino acids. Germline CDR1 is SNHLY and CDR2 is FYNNEI. In DNA form, the CDR3 reads TGTGCCAGCAATTTAGATTCAGGAATCGCGAACACTGAAGCTTTCTTT. Its protein is CASNLDSGIANTEAFF.

The chain recombines TRBV4-2 with TRBJ2-2, with D maybe TRBD1 (5 bases). Germline V gene lookup returns CDR1 LGHNA and CDR2 YNFKEQ. The CDR3 is made up of 14 amino acids. The V end lost 3 bases, the J end lost 3 bases, and 8 bases lay between the germline ends. For the CDR3, the DNA is TGTGCCAGCAGCCAGGGGCGCTACACCGGGGAGCTGTTTTTT. Amino acid sequence: CASSQGRYTGELFF.

The rearrangement joins TRBV28 to TRBJ1-5; 8 bases are shared with TRBD1. CDR1 and CDR2 from the germline V gene are MDHEN and SYDVKM. V shed 6 bases and J 5 bases; nucleotides not matched to a gene: 3. The length of the CDR3 is 13 residues. As DNA, the CDR3 is TGTGCCAGCAGCTGGGGACAGGATCAGCCCCAGCATTTT. Amino acid sequence: CASSWGQDQPQHF.

V and J are TRBV28 and TRBJ1-4; a possible D gene is TRBD1 (5 bases). The CDR3 sequence is 15 residues long. Germline loops: CDR1 MDHEN, CDR2 SYDVKM. V shed 5 bases and J shed 8 bases, with 18 bases lying between them. The chain's CDR3 is CASSTRTQGREKLFF. The CDR3 DNA reads TGTGCCAGCAGTACGAGGACCCAGGGTCGCGAAAAACTGTTTTTT.

V and J are TRBV11-3 and TRBJ2-1; TRBD2 matches 12 bases. V gave up 5 bases and J gave up 0 bases; unmatched junction bases: 2. The CDR3 is 16 residues long. CDR1 and CDR2 from the germline V gene are SGHNT and YENEEA. CDR3 bases: TGTGCCAGCAGCCGGACTAGCGGGAACTCCTACAATGAGCAGTTCTTC. Protein product: CASSRTSGNSYNEQFF.

The genes are TRBV5-1 and TRBJ1-2; TRBD1 aligns across 7 bases. Per the germline V gene, CDR1 is SGHRS and CDR2 is YFSETQ. The CDR3 has 16 residues. V gave up 0 bases and J gave up 2 bases; unmatched junction bases: 7. Written as DNA, the CDR3 is TGCGCCAGCAGCTTGGCCGGAGGGGGCTCGAACTATGGCTACACCTTC. The encoded protein is CASSLAGGGSNYGYTF.

The rearrangement joins TRBV15 to TRBJ2-5; 7 bases fit TRBD1. The CDR3 length is 14 residues. The junction had 4 bases not matched to a gene; V was cut back by 3 bases and J by 3 bases. Looked up from germline, CDR1 is LNHNV and CDR2 is YYDKDF (reference sequence). The CDR3: CATSSRQGEETQYF. Written as DNA, the CDR3 is TGTGCCACCAGCAGCAGACAGGGTGAAGAGACCCAGTACTTC.

Here the CDR3 reads CASSVVPGSNEKLFF. The CDR3, as DNA: TGTGCCAGCAGCGTAGTCCCGGGGTCTAATGAAAAACTGTTTTTT. The genes are TRBV9 and TRBJ1-4; no clear D gene. CDR1 is SGDLS and CDR2 is YYNGEE in the germline V gene. The V end lost 0 bases, the J end lost 3 bases, and 9 bases lay between the germline ends. The CDR3 spans 15 residues.

This clone was counted once. The CDR3 loop is CASSARGGTEAFF. CDR3 bases: TGTGCCAGCAGCGCTAGGGGGGGCACTGAAGCTTTCTTT. This chain joins TRBV7-2 and TRBJ1-1, with D maybe TRBD1 (6 bases). Germline assignment: CDR1 SGHTA and CDR2 FQGNSA. The CDR3 is made up of 13 amino acids. V was trimmed by 5 bases and J by 4 bases, leaving 11 bases between them.

The chain employs TRBV2 and TRBJ1-3; D uncertain. CDR3 length equals 14 residues. The ends were cut back, 10 bases at V and 0 bases at J, with 13 bases in the middle. The germline V gene encodes CDR1 SNHLY and CDR2 FYNNEI. The CDR3 region has the DNA TGTGCCACGGGAAGGACCGCCTCTGGAAACACCATATATTTT. Translated: CATGRTASGNTIYF.

Note on this clone: One junction end does not reproduce the germline sequence, and a read error may be involved. The rearrangement links TRBV5-1 to TRBJ2-1, with a weak D call TRBD2 (6 bases). The germline gives CDR1 SGHRS, CDR2 YFSETQ. The CDR3 sequence is 11 residues long. Here the CDR3 reads CASSLGLVWLF. The CDR3 DNA sequence: TGCGCCAGCAGCTTGGGACTAGTCTGGCTCTTC.

V usage is TRBV5-1 and J usage is TRBJ2-4, with D hard to call. Germline assignment: CDR1 SGHRS and CDR2 YFSETQ. V dropped 2 bases and J dropped 5 bases, with 11 bases sitting between them. The CDR3 has 14 amino acids. As DNA, the CDR3 is TGCGCCAGCAGCTTATATTTTGGCCAAAACATTCAGTACTTC. Its protein product is CASSLYFGQNIQYF.

The gene calls are TRBV5-6 and TRBJ1-4; 7 bases match TRBD1. This CDR3 is 14 amino acids long. Trimming removed 3 bases from V and 7 bases from J; junction bases left unmatched: 6. Germline V gene data show CDR1 as SGHDT and CDR2 as YYEEEE. The chain's CDR3 is CASSSGQTLEKLFF. CDR3 nucleotide sequence: TGTGCCAGCAGCTCGGGACAGACCCTTGAAAAACTGTTTTTT.

The chain is built from TRBV25-1 and TRBJ2-2; D gene uncertain. The CDR3 runs to 14 residues. Germline values: CDR1 MGHDK, CDR2 SYGVNS. Trimming removed 4 bases from V and 0 bases from J, with 6 bases in between. The CDR3 reads CASSVPSNTGELFF. The CDR3, as DNA: TGTGCCAGCAGTGTCCCCTCGAACACCGGGGAGCTGTTTTTT.

The rearrangement links TRBV28 to TRBJ1-2, with unresolved D. The V end was cut by 7 bases, the J end by 6 bases, with 12 bases between. CDR1 is MDHEN, CDR2 SYDVKM, per germline. The CDR3 is made up of 12 amino acids. CDR3 region: CASTPPGHGYTF. The CDR3 nucleotides read TGTGCCAGCACCCCCCCTGGGCATGGCTACACCTTC.

J is TRBJ2-7 and V is TRBV6-5, with 7 positions matching TRBD1. The germline CDR1 and CDR2 sequences are MNHEY and SVGAGI. The CDR3 runs to 13 residues. With V trimmed by 6 bases and J by 6 bases, 8 bases remained unmatched. CDR3 sequence (DNA): TGTGCCAGCAGAAGTGGACAGGCGACCGAGCAGTACTTC. It is translated as CASRSGQATEQYF.

This clone has more than one count but fewer than ten. The chain is built from TRBV11-2 and TRBJ1-2; 9 bases match TRBD1. The CDR3 runs to 14 residues. Germline V gives CDR1 SGHAT, CDR2 FQNNGV. V was pared by 0 bases and J by 8 bases, with 4 bases of the junction left unmatched. The CDR3 coding sequence is TGTGCCAGCAGCTTAGATGGACAGGGGATGGGCTACACCTTC. This sequence encodes CASSLDGQGMGYTF. The whole variable domain, remainder taken from reference TRBV11-2 and TRBJ1-2, is EAGVAQSPRYKIIEKRQSVAFWCNPISGHATLYWYQQILGQGPKLLIQFQNNGVVDDSQLPKDRFSAERLKGVDSTLKIQPAKLEDSAVYLCASSLDGQGMGYTFGSGTRLTVV.

The chain employs TRBV5-4 and TRBJ2-5; TRBD1 matches at 10 bases. Germline-derived CDR1 and CDR2 are SGHNT and YYREEE (reference sequence). The ends lost 4 bases at V and 5 bases at J; junction bases unmatched: 8. The CDR3 is 15 amino acids. The CDR3 sequence: CASSQRQGAVETQYF. The CDR3 DNA reads as TGTGCCAGCAGCCAAAGACAGGGGGCTGTGGAGACCCAGTACTTC.

The rearrangement uses TRBV2 and TRBJ2-7; maybe TRBD2 (5 bases). The CDR3 extends over 17 amino acids. V was clipped by 6 bases and J by 2 bases, with 23 bases between them. Germline loops: CDR1 SNHLY, CDR2 FYNNEI. CDR3 DNA: TGTGCCAGCAGGGACCCCCCCAGAGGGATTGGCCCCTACGAGCAGTACTTC. Its protein is CASRDPPRGIGPYEQYF.

The rearrangement uses TRBV10-3 and TRBJ1-5, with D possibly TRBD1 on 5 matching bases. The germline V and J ends were trimmed by 6 bases and 6 bases, with 12 bases remaining between them. This CDR3 has 13 amino acids. CDR1 is ENHRY, CDR2 SYGVKD, per germline. CDR3 nucleotide sequence: TGTGCCATCAGCAGGGAGGAGAGTCAGCCCCAGCATTTT. This sequence encodes CAISREESQPQHF.

The CDR3 coding sequence is TGTGCCAGCAGCTTCGATATTACAGGGACCGGAGCTTACAATGAGCAGTTCTTC. This gives the protein CASSFDITGTGAYNEQFF. V gene TRBV5-6 combines with J gene TRBJ2-1; possibly TRBD1 for D (6 bases). Germline V CDR1 and CDR2: SGHDT, YYEEEE. Trimming left V 2 bases short and J 4 bases short, with 22 bases between. The CDR3 runs to 18 residues.

The CDR3 spells CASSLVWTGANQPQHF. CDR3 bases: TGTGCCAGCAGTTTGGTGTGGACAGGGGCTAATCAGCCCCAGCATTTT. The chain carries TRBV27 and TRBJ1-5, with 9 bases that match TRBD1. V lost 3 bases, J lost 4 bases, and 7 bases stayed unmatched. Germline V gives CDR1 MNHEY, CDR2 SMNVEV (reference sequence). There are 16 residues in the CDR3.

The J gene is TRBJ1-2, the V gene TRBV6-5; 10 bases are a match to TRBD1. Germline CDR1 reads MNHEY; CDR2 reads SVGAGI. V lost 2 bases to trimming and J lost 5 bases; unmatched junction nucleotides: 2. The CDR3 extends over 14 amino acids. CDR3: CASSYRDRGYGYTF. The CDR3 nucleotides are TGTGCCAGCAGTTACCGGGACAGGGGATATGGCTACACCTTC.

The chain couples TRBV7-8 to TRBJ2-7, with TRBD2 as a possible D gene (6 bases). CDR3 length: 15 residues. CDR1 and CDR2 from the germline V gene are SGHVS and FQNEAQ. V was pared by 2 bases and J by 0 bases, with 11 bases between. The CDR3 DNA is TGTGCCAGCAGCTTACCCCGCGGGACCTCCTACGAGCAGTACTTC. It codes for CASSLPRGTSYEQYF.

The genes are TRBV10-3 and TRBJ2-1, with D maybe TRBD1 (5 bases). Trimming took off 0 bases at V and 2 bases at J, with 8 bases between the two ends. The CDR3 contains 15 residues. Germline V lookup: CDR1 ENHRY, CDR2 SYGVKD. The CDR3: CAISESPGTYNEQFF. The CDR3 DNA follows: TGTGCCATCAGTGAGTCTCCAGGGACCTACAATGAGCAGTTCTTC.